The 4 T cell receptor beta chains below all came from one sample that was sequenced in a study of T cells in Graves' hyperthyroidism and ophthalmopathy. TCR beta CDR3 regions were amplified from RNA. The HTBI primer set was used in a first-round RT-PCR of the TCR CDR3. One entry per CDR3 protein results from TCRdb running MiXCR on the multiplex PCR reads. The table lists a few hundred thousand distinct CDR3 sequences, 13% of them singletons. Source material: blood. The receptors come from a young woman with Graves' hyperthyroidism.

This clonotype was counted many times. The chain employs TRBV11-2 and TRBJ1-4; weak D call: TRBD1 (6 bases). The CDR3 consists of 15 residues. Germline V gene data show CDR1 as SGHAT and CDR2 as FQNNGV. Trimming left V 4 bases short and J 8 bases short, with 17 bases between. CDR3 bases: TGTGCCAGCAGCTCAACCGGAGGGGGATCCGAAAAACTGTTTTTT. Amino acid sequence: CASSSTGGGSEKLFF.

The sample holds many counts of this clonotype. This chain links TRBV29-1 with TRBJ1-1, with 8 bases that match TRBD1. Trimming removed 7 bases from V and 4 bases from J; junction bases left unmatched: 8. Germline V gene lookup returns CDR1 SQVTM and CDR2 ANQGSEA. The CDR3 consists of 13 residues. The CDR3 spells CSAFNRGGTEAFF. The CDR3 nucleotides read TGCAGCGCATTCAACAGGGGGGGCACTGAAGCTTTCTTT.

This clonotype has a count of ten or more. DNA of the CDR3: TGTGCCAGCAGCCTAGGAGGGGAGAACTCCTACAATGAGCAGTTCTTC. Amino acid sequence: CASSLGGENSYNEQFF. J is TRBJ2-1 and V is TRBV7-9; possibly TRBD2 for D (6 bases). CDR1 and CDR2 (germline): SEHNR, FQNEAQ (reference sequence). There are 16 residues in the CDR3. V shed 5 bases and J shed 0 bases, with 14 bases lying between them.

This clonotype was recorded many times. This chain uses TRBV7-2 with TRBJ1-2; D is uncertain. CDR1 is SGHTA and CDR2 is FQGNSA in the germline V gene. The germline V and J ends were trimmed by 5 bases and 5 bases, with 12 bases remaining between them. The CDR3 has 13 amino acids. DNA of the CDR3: TGTGCCAGCAGCCAGAGCCGCAGTTATGGCTACACCTTC. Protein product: CASSQSRSYGYTF.